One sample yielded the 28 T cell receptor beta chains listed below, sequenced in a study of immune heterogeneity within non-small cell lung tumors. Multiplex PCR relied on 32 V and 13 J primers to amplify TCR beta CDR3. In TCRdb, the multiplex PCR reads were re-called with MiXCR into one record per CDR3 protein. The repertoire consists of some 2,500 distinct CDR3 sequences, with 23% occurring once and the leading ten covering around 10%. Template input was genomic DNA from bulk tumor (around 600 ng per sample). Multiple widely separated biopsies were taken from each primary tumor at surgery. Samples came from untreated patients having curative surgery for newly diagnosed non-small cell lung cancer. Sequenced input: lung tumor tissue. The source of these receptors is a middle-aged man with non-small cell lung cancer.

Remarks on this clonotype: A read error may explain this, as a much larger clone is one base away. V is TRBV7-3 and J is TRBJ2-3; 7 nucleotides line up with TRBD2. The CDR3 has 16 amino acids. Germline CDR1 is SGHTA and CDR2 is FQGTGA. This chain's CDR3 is CAISLQSGTATDTQYF. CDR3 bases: TGTGCCATCAGCCTTCAGAGCGGGACTGCCACAGATACGCAGTATTTT. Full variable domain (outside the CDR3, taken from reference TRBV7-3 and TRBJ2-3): GAGVSQTPSNKVTEKGKYVELRCDPISGHTALYWYRQSLGQGPEFLIYFQGTGAADDSGLPNDRFFAVRPEGSVSTLKIQRTERGDSAVYLCAISLQSGTATDTQYFGPGTRLTVL.

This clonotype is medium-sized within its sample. CDR3 nucleotide sequence: TGTGCCAGCAGCACCACCCACTCCTACAATGAGCAGTTCTTC. As protein: CASSTTHSYNEQFF. This sequence joins TRBV7-9 and TRBJ2-1; no reliable D call. In germline, CDR1 is SEHNR, CDR2 FQNEAQ (reference sequence). Between the trimmed V and J ends, which lost 5 bases and 0 bases, there was a span of 8 bases. The CDR3 runs 14 residues. The entire variable domain, with the rest obtained from reference TRBV7-9 and TRBJ2-1, is as follows: DTGVSQNPRHKITKRGQNVTFRCDPISEHNRLYWYRQTLGQGPEFLTYFQNEAQLEKSRLLSDRFSAERPKGSFSTLEIQRTEQGDSAMYLCASSTTHSYNEQFFGPGTRLTVL.

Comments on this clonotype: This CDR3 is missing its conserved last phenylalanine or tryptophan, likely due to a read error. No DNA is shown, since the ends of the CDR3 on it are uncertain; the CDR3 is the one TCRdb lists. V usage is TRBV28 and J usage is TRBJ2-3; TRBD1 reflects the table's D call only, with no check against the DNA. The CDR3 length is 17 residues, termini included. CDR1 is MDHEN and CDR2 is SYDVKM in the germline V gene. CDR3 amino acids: CASSSRTGGLDEQYFGP.

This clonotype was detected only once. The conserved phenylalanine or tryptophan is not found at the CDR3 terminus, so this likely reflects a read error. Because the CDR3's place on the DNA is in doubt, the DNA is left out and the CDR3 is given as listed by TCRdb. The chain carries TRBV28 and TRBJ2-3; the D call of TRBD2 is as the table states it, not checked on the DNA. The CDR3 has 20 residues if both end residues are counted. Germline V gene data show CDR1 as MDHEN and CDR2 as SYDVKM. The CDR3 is CASSLYLNPNRAIYEQYFGP.

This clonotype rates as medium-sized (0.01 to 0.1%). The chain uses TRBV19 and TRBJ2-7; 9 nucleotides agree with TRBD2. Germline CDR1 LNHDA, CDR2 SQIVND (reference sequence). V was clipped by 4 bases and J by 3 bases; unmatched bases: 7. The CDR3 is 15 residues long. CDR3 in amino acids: CASSKHSGSGYEQYF. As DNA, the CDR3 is TGTGCCAGTAGTAAACATAGCGGGAGCGGCTACGAGCAGTACTTC.

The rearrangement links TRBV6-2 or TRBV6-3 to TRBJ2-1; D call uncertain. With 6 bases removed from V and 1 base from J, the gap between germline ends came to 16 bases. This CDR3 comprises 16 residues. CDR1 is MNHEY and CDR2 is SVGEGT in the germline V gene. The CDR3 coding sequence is TGTGCCAGCAGAACATGGCTTGGCTCGTCCTACAATGAGCAGTTCTTC. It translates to CASRTWLGSSYNEQFF.

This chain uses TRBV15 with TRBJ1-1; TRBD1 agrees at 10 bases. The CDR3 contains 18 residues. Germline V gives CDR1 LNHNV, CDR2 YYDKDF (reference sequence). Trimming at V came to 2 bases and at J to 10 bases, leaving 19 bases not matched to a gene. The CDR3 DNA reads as TGTGCCACCAGCAGAACCACCGGGACAGGGGATATGAACACTCCAGCTTTCTTT. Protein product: CATSRTTGTGDMNTPAFF.

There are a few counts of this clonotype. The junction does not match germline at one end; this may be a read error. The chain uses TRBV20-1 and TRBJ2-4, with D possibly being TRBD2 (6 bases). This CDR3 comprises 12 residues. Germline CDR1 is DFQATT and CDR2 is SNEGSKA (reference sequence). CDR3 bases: TGCAGTGGGGGGGACGGGAGAGATGGGCATTTCTTC. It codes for CSGGDGRDGHFF.

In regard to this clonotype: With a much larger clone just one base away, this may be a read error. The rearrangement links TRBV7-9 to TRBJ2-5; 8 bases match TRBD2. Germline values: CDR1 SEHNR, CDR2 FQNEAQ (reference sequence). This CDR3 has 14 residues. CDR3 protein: CASSTSGSVEAQYF. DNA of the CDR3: TGTGCCAGCAGCACCAGCGGGAGCGTAGAGGCCCAGTACTTC.

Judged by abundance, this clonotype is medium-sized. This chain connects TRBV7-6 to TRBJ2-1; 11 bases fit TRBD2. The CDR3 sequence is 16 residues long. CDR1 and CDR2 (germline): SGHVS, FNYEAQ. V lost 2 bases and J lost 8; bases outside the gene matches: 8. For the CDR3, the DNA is TGTGCCAGCAGCTTATCGATAGCGGGGGGGTGGGATGAGCAGTTCTTC. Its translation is CASSLSIAGGWDEQFF.

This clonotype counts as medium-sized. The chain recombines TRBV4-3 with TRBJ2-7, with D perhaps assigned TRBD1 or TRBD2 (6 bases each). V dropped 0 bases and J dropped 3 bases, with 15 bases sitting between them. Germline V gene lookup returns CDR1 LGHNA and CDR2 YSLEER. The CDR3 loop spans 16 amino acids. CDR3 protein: CASSQDLSRGGYEQYF. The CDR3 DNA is TGCGCCAGCAGCCAAGATCTCTCCAGGGGAGGCTACGAGCAGTACTTC.

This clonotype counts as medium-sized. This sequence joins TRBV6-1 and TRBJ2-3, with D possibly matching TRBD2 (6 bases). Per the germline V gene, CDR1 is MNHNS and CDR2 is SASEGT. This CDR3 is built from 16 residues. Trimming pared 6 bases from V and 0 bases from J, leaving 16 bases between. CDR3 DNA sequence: TGTGCCAGCAGACAACTTGGCGGGATAAGCACAGATACGCAGTATTTT. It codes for CASRQLGGISTDTQYF.

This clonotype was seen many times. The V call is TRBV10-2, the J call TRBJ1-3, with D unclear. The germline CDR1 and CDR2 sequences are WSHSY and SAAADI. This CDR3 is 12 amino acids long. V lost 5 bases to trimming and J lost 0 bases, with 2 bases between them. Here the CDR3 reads CASSYSGNTIYF. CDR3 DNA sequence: TGCGCCAGCAGTTACTCTGGAAACACCATATATTTT.

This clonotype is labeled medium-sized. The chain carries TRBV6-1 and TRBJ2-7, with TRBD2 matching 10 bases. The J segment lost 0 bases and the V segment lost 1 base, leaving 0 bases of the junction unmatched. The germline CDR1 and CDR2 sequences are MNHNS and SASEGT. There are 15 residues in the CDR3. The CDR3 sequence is CASSEGTSGSYEQYF. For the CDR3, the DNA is TGTGCCAGCAGTGAAGGGACTAGCGGCTCCTACGAGCAGTACTTC.

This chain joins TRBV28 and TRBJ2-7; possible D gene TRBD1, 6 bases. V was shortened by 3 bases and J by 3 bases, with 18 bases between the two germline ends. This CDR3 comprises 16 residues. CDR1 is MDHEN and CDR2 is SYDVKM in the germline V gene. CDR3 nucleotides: TGTGCCAGCAGTTTTCGAGGGGGAGACAGCTACTACGAGCAGTACTTC. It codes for CASSFRGGDSYYEQYF.

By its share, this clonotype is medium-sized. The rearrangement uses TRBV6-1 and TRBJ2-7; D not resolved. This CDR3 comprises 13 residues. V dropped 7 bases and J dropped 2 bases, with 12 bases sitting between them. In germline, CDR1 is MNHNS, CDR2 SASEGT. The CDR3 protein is CASTRNNPYEQYF. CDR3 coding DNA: TGTGCCAGCACAAGGAACAACCCCTACGAGCAGTACTTC.

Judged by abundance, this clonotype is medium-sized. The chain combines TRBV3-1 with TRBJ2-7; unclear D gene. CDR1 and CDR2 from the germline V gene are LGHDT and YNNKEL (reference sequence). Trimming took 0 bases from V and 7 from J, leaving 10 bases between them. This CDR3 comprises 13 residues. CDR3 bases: TGTGCCAGCAGCCAAGATAGGGCCGGAGAGCAGTACTTC. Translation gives CASSQDRAGEQYF.

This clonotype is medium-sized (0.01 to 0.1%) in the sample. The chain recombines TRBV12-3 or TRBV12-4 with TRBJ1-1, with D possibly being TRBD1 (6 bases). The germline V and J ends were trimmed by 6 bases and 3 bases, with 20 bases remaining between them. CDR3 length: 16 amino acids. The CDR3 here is CASSPPWQGRDTEAFF. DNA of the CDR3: TGTGCCAGCAGCCCGCCTTGGCAGGGGAGAGACACTGAAGCTTTCTTT.

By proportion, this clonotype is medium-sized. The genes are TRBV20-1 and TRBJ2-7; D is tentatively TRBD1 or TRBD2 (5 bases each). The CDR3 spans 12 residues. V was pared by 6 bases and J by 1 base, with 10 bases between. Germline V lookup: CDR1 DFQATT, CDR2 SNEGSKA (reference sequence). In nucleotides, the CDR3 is TGCAGTGCCCGGGACGGTTCCTACGAGCAGTACTTC. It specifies CSARDGSYEQYF.

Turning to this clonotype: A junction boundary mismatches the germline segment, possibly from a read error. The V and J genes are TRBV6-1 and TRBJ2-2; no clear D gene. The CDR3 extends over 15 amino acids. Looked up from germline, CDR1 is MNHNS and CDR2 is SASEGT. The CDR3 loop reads CASIEAIDNTGELFF. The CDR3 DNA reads TGTGCCAGCATTGAAGCCATCGACAACACCGGTGAGCTGTTTTTT.

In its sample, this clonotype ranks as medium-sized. CDR3 loop: CSGRAGPNEKLFF. The DNA of the CDR3 is TGCAGTGGCAGGGCAGGACCTAATGAAAAACTGTTTTTT. The gene calls are TRBV20-1 and TRBJ1-4; TRBD1 is a possible D gene (5 bases). The germline V gene has CDR1 DFQATT and CDR2 SNEGSKA (reference sequence). This CDR3 spans 13 amino acids. V was trimmed by 7 bases and J by 3 bases, leaving 12 bases between them.

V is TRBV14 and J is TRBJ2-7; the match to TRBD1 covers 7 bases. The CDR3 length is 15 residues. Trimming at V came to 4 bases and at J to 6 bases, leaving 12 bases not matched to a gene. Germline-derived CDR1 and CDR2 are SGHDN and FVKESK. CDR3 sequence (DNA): TGTGCCAGCAGCCCTTCGACAGGGAGAATAGCCGAGCAGTACTTC. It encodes CASSPSTGRIAEQYF.

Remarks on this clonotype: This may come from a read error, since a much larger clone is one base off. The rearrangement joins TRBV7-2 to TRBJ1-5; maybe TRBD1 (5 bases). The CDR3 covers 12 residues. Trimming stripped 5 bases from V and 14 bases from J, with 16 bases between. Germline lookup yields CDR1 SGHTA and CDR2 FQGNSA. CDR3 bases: TGTGCCAGCAGCCCTGAGACAGCACCGAAGCATTTT. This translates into CASSPETAPKHF. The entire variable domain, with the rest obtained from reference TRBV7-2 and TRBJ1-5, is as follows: GAGVSQSPSNKVTEKGKDVELRCDPISGHTALYWYRQSLGQGLEFLIYFQGNSAPDKSGLPSDRFSAERTGGSVSTLTIQRTQQEDSAVYLCASSPETAPKHFGDGTRLSIL.

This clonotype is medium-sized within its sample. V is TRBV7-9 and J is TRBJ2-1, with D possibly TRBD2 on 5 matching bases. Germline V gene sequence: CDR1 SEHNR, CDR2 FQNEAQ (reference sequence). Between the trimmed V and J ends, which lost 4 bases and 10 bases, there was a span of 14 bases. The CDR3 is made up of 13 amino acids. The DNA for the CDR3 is TGTGCCAGCAGCTATGACGGGAACCTAGAGCAGTTCTTC. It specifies CASSYDGNLEQFF.

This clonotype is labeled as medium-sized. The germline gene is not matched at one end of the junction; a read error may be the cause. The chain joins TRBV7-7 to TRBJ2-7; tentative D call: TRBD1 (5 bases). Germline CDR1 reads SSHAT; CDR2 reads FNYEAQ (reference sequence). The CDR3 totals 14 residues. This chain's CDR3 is CASSLGAGSYEQYF. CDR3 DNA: TGTGCTAGCAGCTTAGGGGCAGGTAGCTACGAGCAGTACTTC.

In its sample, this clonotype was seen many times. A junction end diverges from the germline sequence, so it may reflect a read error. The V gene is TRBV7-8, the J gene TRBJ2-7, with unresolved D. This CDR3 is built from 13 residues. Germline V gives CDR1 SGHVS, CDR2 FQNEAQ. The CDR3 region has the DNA TGTACCAGCACCCCGGTGCGAAGCTACGAGCAGTACTTC. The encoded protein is CTSTPVRSYEQYF.

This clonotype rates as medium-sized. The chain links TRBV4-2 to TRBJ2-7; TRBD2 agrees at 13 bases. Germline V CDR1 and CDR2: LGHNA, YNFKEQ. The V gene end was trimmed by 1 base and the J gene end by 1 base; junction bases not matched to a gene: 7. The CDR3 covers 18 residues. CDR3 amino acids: CASSQALPLAGGSYEQYF. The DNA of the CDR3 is TGTGCCAGCAGCCAAGCTCTCCCACTAGCGGGAGGGTCCTACGAGCAGTACTTC.

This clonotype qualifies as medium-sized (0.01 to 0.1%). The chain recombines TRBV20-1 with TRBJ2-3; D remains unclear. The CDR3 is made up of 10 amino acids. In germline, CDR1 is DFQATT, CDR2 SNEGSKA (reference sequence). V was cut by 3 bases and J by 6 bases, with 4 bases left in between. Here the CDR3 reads CSASVDTQYF. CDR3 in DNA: TGCAGTGCTAGTGTGGATACGCAGTATTTT.